This T cell receptor beta chain was captured in a study of blood T cell repertoires in COVID-19. Germline CDR1 LNHDA, CDR2 SQIVND (reference sequence). This CDR3 spans 15 amino acids. J lost 7 bases, V lost 0 bases, and 3 bases had no gene match. Under the authors' procedure: Quantification of nucleated cells was approximated via reference gene primer amplification. Sequenced by immunoSEQ multiplex PCR; TCRdb stores in-frame clones only, minus some. The V and J calls and clone size were taken over from that table, and D and trimming were inferred from the DNA. The table has fewer than 250,000 clones, around 90% seen once.

Sequencing was carried out using peripheral blood. The sequence was obtained from a man younger than 40 with COVID-19, enrolled during active disease. The rearrangement links TRBV19 to TRBJ1-6; TRBD1 agrees at 7 bases. CDR3 sequence reads: CASSIDRDSNSPLHF. CDR3 nucleotide sequence: TGTGCCAGTAGTATAGATCGGGACAGCAATTCACCCCTCCACTTT.